Listed below are T cell receptor beta chains from one sample, sequenced in a study of CD8+CD57+ T cells in acquired aplastic anemia. TCRdb redid the calling of the reads with MiXCR, one entry per CDR3 protein. Among approximately 270,000 distinct CDR3 sequences listed, 45% to 65% were seen once. Sequenced input: sorted CD4+, CD8+, or CD8+CD57+ T cells (not recorded which) from PBMCs. These TCRs come from a human donor with severe aplastic anemia or a healthy control (not recorded which). Each CDR3 is given with its conserved first and last residue. D genes are given only for firm matches. Only some rows state a clone size, as once, few, many or a class for expanded clones.

j_gene,v_gene,d_gene,abundance,CDR3aa,CDR3nt
TRBJ1-1,TRBV7-8,NA,NA,CASSFPREGEAFF,TGTGCCAGCAGCTTTCCGAGGGAGGGTGAAGCTTTCTTT
TRBJ1-3,TRBV30,NA,many,CAWSVRVSGNTIYF,TGTGCCTGGAGTGTCAGGGTCTCCGGAAACACCATATATTTT
TRBJ2-1,TRBV25-1,TRBD1,NA,CASSARTGNEQFF,TGTGCCAGCAGTGCAAGGACAGGGAATGAGCAGTTCTTC
TRBJ1-5,TRBV25-1,NA,many,CASSEGTAQHF,TGTGCCAGCAGTGAGGGTACGGCCCAGCATTTT
TRBJ2-2,TRBV5-1,TRBD1,many,CASSLAQGSGELFF,TGCGCCAGCAGCTTGGCACAGGGGTCCGGGGAGCTGTTTTTT
TRBJ2-7,TRBV2,TRBD1,NA,CASTPEGTGGTF,TGTGCCAGCACCCCGGAGGGGACAGGGGGGACCTTC
TRBJ1-6,TRBV4-2,TRBD1,many,CASSQEVLQGASTPLHF,TGTGCCAGCAGCCAAGAAGTTTTGCAGGGGGCGTCTACACCCCTCCACTTT
TRBJ1-6,TRBV2,TRBD1,once,CASKGQGYSPLHF,TGTGCCAGCAAGGGACAGGGGTATTCACCCCTCCACTTT
TRBJ2-7,TRBV6-6,TRBD2,NA,CASSRSSGGYEQYF,TGTGCCAGCAGCCGTTCTAGCGGGGGCTACGAGCAGTACTTC
TRBJ1-1,TRBV4-3,NA,once,CASSDREVGEAFF,TGCGCCAGCAGCGACCGGGAAGTCGGTGAAGCTTTCTTT
TRBJ2-7,TRBV29-1,NA,few,CSVEVVGRRDHEQYF,TGCAGCGTTGAAGTGGTGGGTCGGCGGGATCACGAGCAGTACTTC
TRBJ2-3,TRBV20-1,NA,NA,CSARAASTDTQYF,TGCAGTGCTAGGGCAGCTAGCACAGATACGCAGTATTTT
TRBJ2-1,TRBV14,NA,many,CASSQDYYEQFF,TGTGCCAGCAGCCAAGATTACTATGAGCAGTTCTTC
TRBJ1-2,TRBV20-1,NA,NA,CSAPQGRNYGYTF,TGCAGTGCCCCACAGGGACGGAACTATGGCTACACCTTC
TRBJ1-3,TRBV6-5,NA,NA,CASSQGGGYTIYF,TGCGCCAGCAGTCAGGGAGGAGGCTACACCATATATTTT
TRBJ2-3,TRBV2,NA,many,CASTQGSIVGTQYF,TGTGCCAGCACCCAGGGAAGCATCGTAGGTACGCAGTATTTT
TRBJ2-3,TRBV10-3,NA,once,CAINPSPTDTQYF,TGTGCCATCAATCCCTCCCCCACAGATACGCAGTATTTT
TRBJ2-7,TRBV7-2,TRBD2,NA,CASRTGLAGGQYEQYF,TGTGCCAGCAGAACGGGACTAGCGGGGGGCCAGTACGAGCAGTACTTC
TRBJ2-1,TRBV19,TRBD2,NA,CASSSGRGAANEQFF,TGTGCCAGCAGTTCCGGGAGGGGGGCCGCCAATGAGCAGTTCTTC
TRBJ1-2,TRBV24-1,NA,NA,CATSGTRQTAGGYTF,TGTGCCACCAGTGGTACCAGACAGACTGCCGGGGGCTACACCTTC
TRBJ1-5,TRBV19,NA,few,CASSETVNQPQHF,TGTGCCAGTAGTGAGACAGTCAATCAGCCCCAGCATTTT
TRBJ2-7,TRBV10-3,NA,NA,CAISSDGAYEQYF,TGTGCCATCAGTTCGGACGGGGCCTACGAGCAGTACTTC
TRBJ2-2,TRBV4-2,NA,many,CASSLRTENTGELFF,TGTGCCAGCAGCCTCCGGACCGAGAACACCGGGGAGCTGTTTTTT
TRBJ2-5,TRBV12-3/TRBV12-4,NA,NA,CASSPRGTETQYF,TGTGCCAGCAGTCCCAGAGGGACAGAGACCCAGTACTTC
TRBJ2-2,TRBV7-2,NA,once,CASGNGGNTGELFF,TGTGCCAGCGGGAATGGGGGGAACACCGGGGAGCTGTTTTTT
TRBJ2-5,TRBV7-2,TRBD1,once,CASSFRTGGRTQYF,TGTGCCAGCAGCTTCAGGACAGGCGGCCGGACCCAGTACTTC
TRBJ1-1,TRBV5-1,TRBD1,many,CASSLFAGQGGTEAFF,TGCGCCAGCAGCTTATTCGCCGGACAGGGGGGAACTGAAGCTTTCTTT
TRBJ2-3,TRBV19,NA,many,CASSIEGGSDTQYF,TGTGCCAGTAGTATAGAGGGGGGATCAGATACGCAGTATTTT
TRBJ1-1,TRBV9,NA,many,CASSYTDRNTEAFF,TGTGCCAGCAGTTATACCGACCGTAACACTGAAGCTTTCTTT
TRBJ2-3,TRBV12-3/TRBV12-4,NA,NA,CASSHRGGGTDTQYF,TGTGCCAGCAGTCACAGGGGGGGGGGCACAGATACGCAGTATTTT
TRBJ1-2,TRBV25-1,NA,NA,CASSWARWQDGYTF,TGTGCCAGCAGTTGGGCCAGGTGGCAGGATGGCTACACCTTC
TRBJ2-7,TRBV2,NA,NA,CASSEDQGTYEQYF,TGTGCCAGCAGTGAGGATCAGGGTACCTACGAGCAGTACTTC
TRBJ1-4,TRBV2,NA,NA,CASSGYERLFF,TGTGCCAGCAGTGGATATGAAAGACTGTTTTTT
TRBJ2-1,TRBV19,TRBD1,NA,CASRQGFYNEQFF,TGTGCCAGCAGACAGGGATTCTACAATGAGCAGTTCTTC
TRBJ1-1,TRBV29-1,TRBD1,NA,CSATTGFSDTEAFF,TGCAGCGCCACGACAGGGTTCTCGGACACTGAAGCTTTCTTT
TRBJ2-3,TRBV7-8,NA,NA,CASSFVGLRDTQYF,TGTGCCAGCAGCTTCGTAGGTTTGAGGGATACGCAGTATTTT
TRBJ2-5,TRBV7-2,TRBD2,few,CASSLGRRLAGGTKETQYF,TGTGCCAGCAGCTTAGGTCGTCGACTAGCGGGGGGGACGAAAGAGACCCAGTACTTC
TRBJ2-1,TRBV5-1,TRBD1,NA,CASTTDRAYNEQFF,TGCGCCAGCACAACTGACAGGGCCTACAATGAGCAGTTCTTC
TRBJ2-7,TRBV7-3,NA,NA,CASSLLPGSYEQYF,TGTGCCAGCAGCTTACTACCGGGGTCCTACGAGCAGTACTTC
TRBJ1-6,TRBV10-2,NA,NA,CASSDPSSYNSPLHF,TGCGCCAGCAGCGACCCAAGCTCCTATAATTCACCCCTCCACTTT
TRBJ2-5,TRBV7-9,NA,many,CASSSWMDHQETQYF,TGTGCCAGCAGCTCGTGGATGGACCACCAAGAGACCCAGTACTTC